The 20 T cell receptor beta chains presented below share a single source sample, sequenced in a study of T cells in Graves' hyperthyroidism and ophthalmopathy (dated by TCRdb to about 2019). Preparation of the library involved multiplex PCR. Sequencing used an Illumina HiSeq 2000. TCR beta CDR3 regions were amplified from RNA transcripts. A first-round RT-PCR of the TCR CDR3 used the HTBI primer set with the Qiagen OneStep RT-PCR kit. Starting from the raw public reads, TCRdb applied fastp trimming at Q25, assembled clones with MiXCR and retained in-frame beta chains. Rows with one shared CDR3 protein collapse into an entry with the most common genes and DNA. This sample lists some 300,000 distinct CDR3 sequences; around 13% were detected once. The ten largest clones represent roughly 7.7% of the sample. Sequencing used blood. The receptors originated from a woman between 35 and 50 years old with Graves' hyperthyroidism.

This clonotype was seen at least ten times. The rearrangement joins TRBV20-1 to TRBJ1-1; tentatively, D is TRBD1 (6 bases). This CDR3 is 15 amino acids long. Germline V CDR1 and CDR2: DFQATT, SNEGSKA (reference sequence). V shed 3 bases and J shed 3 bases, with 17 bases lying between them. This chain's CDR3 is CSASSHTGSDTEAFF. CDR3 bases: TGCAGTGCTAGTTCTCATACAGGGTCGGACACTGAAGCTTTCTTT.

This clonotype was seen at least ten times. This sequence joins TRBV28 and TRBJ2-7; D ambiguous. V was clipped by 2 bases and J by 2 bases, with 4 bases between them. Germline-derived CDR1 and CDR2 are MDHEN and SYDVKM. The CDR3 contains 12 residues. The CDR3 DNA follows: TGTGCCAGCAGTTTAAAGCCCTACGAGCAGTACTTC. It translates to CASSLKPYEQYF. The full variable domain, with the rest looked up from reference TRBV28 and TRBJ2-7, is DVKVTQSSRYLVKRTGEKVFLECVQDMDHENMFWYRQDPGLGLRLIYFSYDVKMKEKGDIPEGYSVSREKKERFSLILESASTNQTSMYLCASSLKPYEQYFGPGTRLTVT.

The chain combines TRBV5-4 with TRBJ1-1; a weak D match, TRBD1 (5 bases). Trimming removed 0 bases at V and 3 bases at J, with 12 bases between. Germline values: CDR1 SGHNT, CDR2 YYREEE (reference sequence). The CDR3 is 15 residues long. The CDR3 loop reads CASSLEAGRDTEAFF. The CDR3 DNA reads TGTGCCAGCAGCTTGGAGGCAGGGAGGGACACTGAAGCTTTCTTT. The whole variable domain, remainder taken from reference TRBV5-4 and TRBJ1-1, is ETGVTQSPTHLIKTRGQQVTLRCSSQSGHNTVSWYQQALGQGPQFIFQYYREEENGRGNFPPRFSGLQFPNYSSELNVNALELDDSALYLCASSLEAGRDTEAFFGQGTRLTVV.

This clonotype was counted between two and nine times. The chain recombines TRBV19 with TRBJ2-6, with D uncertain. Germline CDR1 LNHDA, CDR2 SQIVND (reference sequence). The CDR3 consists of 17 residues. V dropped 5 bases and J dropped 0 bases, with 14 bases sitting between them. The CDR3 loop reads CASSPATVHSGANVLTF. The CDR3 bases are TGTGCCAGTAGTCCAGCCACCGTCCACTCTGGGGCCAACGTCCTGACTTTC. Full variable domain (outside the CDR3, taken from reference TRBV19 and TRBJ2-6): DGGITQSPKYLFRKEGQNVTLSCEQNLNHDAMYWYRQDPGQGLRLIYYSQIVNDFQKGDIAEGYSVSREKKESFPLTVTSAQKNPTAFYLCASSPATVHSGANVLTFGAGSRLTVL.

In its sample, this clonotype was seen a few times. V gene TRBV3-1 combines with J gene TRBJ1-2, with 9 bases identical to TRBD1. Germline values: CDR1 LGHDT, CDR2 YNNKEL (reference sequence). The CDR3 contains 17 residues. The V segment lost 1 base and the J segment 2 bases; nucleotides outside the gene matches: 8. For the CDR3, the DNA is TGTGCCAGCAGCCAAGGATCCACAGGGGGCAGAAACTATGGCTACACCTTC. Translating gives CASSQGSTGGRNYGYTF. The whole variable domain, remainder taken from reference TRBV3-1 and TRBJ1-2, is DTAVSQTPKYLVTQMGNDKSIKCEQNLGHDTMYWYKQDSKKFLKIMFSYNNKELIINETVPNRFSPKSPDKAHLNLHINSLELGDSAVYFCASSQGSTGGRNYGYTFGSGTRLTVV.

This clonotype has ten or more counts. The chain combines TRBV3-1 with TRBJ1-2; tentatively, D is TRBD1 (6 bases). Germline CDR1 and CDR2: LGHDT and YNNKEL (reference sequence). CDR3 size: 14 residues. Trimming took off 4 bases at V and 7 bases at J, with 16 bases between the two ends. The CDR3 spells CASSLARGKGGYTF. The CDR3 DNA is TGTGCCAGCAGCCTAGCCAGGGGAAAGGGTGGCTACACCTTC.

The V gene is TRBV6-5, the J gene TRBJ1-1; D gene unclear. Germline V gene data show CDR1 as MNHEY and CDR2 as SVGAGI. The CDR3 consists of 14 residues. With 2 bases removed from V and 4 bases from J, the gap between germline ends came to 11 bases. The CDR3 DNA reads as TGTGCCAGCAGTTACGAGGCGGGAGGCACTGAAGCTTTCTTT. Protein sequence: CASSYEAGGTEAFF.

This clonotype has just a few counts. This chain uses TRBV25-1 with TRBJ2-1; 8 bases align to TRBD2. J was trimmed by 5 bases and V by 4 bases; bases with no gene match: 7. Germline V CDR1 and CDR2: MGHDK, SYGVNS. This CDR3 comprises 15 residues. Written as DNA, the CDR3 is TGTGCCAGCAGTGTGAGCGGGAGTGAGAACAATGAGCAGTTCTTC. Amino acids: CASSVSGSENNEQFF.

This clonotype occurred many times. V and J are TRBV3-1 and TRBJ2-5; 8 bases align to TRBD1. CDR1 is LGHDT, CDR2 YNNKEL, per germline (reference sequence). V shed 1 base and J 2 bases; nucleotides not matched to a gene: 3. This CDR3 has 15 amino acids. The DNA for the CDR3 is TGTGCCAGCAGCCAAGGGCGGACAGGGCAAGAGACCCAGTACTTC. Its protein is CASSQGRTGQETQYF.

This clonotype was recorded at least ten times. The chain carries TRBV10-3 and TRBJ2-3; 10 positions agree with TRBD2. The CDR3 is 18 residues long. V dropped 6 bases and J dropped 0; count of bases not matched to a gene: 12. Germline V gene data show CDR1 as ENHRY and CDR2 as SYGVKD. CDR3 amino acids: CAIRKSGRAFDSTDTQYF. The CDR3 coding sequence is TGTGCCATCAGAAAAAGCGGGAGGGCCTTCGATAGCACAGATACGCAGTATTTT.

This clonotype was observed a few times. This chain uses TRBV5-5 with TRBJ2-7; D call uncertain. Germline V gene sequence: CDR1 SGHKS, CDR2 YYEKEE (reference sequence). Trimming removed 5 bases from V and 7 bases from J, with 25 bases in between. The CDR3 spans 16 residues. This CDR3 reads CASSLTDTVRLQEQYF. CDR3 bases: TGTGCCAGCAGTCTGACGGATACAGTTCGGCTACAAGAGCAGTACTTC.

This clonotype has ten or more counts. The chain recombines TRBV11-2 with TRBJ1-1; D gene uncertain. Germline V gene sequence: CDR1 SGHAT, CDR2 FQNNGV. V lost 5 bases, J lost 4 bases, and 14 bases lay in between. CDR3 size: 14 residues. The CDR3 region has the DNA TGTGCCAGCAGCCCCGCCGCCGGAGGCACTGAAGCTTTCTTT. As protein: CASSPAAGGTEAFF.

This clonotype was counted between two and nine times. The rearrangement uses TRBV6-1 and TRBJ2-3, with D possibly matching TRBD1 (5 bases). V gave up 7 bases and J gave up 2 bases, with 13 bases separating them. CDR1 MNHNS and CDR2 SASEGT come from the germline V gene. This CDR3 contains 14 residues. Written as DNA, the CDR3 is TGTGCCAGCAAATCCACCAGGGTCACAGATACGCAGTATTTT. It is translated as CASKSTRVTDTQYF.

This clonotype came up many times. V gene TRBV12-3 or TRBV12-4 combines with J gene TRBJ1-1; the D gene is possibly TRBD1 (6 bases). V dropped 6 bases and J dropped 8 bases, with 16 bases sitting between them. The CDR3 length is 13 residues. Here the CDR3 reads CASRTDMGGEAFF. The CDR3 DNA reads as TGTGCCAGCAGGACAGATATGGGGGGCGAAGCTTTCTTT.

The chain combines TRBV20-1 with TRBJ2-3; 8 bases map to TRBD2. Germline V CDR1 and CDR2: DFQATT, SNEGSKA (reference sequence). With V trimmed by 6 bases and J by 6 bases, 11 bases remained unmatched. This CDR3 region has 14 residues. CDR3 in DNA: TGCAGTGCCCCGACTAGCGTCGAATGGGATACGCAGTATTTT. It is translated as CSAPTSVEWDTQYF.

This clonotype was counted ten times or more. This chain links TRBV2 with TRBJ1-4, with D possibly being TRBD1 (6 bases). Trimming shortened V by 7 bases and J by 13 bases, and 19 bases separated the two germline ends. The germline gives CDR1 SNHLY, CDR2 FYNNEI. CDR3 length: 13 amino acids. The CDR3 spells CASTQRRGDRLFF. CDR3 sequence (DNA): TGTGCCAGCACCCAAAGGAGGGGGGATAGACTGTTTTTT.

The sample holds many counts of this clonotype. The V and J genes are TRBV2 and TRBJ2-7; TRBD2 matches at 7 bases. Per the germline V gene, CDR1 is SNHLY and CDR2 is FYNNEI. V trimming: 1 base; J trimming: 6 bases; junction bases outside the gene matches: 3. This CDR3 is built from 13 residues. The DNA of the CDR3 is TGTGCCAGCAGTGAAGGTTGGGGGGGCGAGCAGTACTTC. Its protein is CASSEGWGGEQYF.

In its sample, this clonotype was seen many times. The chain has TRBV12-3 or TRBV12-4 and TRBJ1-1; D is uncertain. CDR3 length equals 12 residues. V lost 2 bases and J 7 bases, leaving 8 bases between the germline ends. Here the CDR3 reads CASSLRIGEAFF. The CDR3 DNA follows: TGTGCCAGCAGTTTAAGAATAGGTGAAGCTTTCTTT.

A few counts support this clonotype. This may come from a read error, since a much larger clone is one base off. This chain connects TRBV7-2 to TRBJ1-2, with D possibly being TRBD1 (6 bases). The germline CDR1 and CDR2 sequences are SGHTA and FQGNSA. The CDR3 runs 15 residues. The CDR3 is CACSLGLGGAYGYTF. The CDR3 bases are TGTGCCTGCAGCTTAGGGCTGGGGGGCGCCTATGGCTACACCTTC.

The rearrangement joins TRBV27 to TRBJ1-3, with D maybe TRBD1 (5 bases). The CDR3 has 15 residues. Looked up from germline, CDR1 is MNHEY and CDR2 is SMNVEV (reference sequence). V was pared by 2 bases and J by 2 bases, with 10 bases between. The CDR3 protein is CASSLVGGTGNTIYF. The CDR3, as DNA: TGTGCCAGCAGTTTAGTGGGGGGGACTGGAAACACCATATATTTT.